A single sample is the source of the 17 T cell receptor beta chains below, sequenced in a study of control samples from healthy donors and cancer patients. Some clones are missing from TCRdb's copy, which holds only in-frame ones; the method was immunoSEQ multiplex PCR. The table includes about 100,000 clones, roughly 91% detected once. The source material was blood. The receptors originated from a man aged 25 to 40 in good health.

This clone was picked up one time. The CDR3 coding sequence is TGTGCCAGCAGTCGACAGAATTATGGCTACACCTTC. Its translation is CASSRQNYGYTF. The rearrangement links TRBV6-5 to TRBJ1-2; D might be TRBD1 (5 bases). Germline CDR1 and CDR2: MNHEY and SVGAGI. V was shortened by 5 bases and J by 5 bases, with 9 bases between the two germline ends. This CDR3 region has 12 residues.

The chain couples TRBV6-1 to TRBJ1-3; D is perhaps TRBD1 (5 bases). The germline V gene encodes CDR1 MNHNS and CDR2 SASEGT. V shed 2 bases and J shed 0 bases, with 11 bases lying between them. The CDR3 runs 16 residues. In DNA form, the CDR3 reads TGTGCCAGCAGTGAATATCAGGGAACCTCTGGAAACACCATATATTTT. It is translated as CASSEYQGTSGNTIYF.

The chain couples TRBV5-1 to TRBJ2-1; D unclear. V was cut by 0 bases and J by 2 bases, with 9 bases left in between. The CDR3 runs to 15 residues. Germline loops: CDR1 SGHRS, CDR2 YFSETQ. Written as DNA, the CDR3 is TGCGCCAGCAGCTTGGTTGGGGATACCTACAATGAGCAGTTCTTC. It specifies CASSLVGDTYNEQFF.

This sequence joins TRBV7-2 and TRBJ2-1; 12 bases match TRBD2. The CDR3 has 19 residues. Losses at the gene ends were 6 bases for V and 5 bases for J; bases not matched to a gene: 17. Germline V gene sequence: CDR1 SGHTA, CDR2 FQGNSA. The CDR3 DNA sequence: TGTGCCAGCAGGTCAAGACGGACCCCACTAGCGGGAGGCCACAATGAGCAGTTCTTC. Amino acids: CASRSRRTPLAGGHNEQFF.

This chain links TRBV9 with TRBJ2-2; 7 positions match TRBD2. The CDR3 is made up of 15 amino acids. V lost 3 bases, J lost 3 bases, and 5 bases stayed unmatched. Germline V lookup: CDR1 SGDLS, CDR2 YYNGEE. Here the CDR3 DNA reads TGTGCCAGCAGCGACGGGAGGATTGACACCGGGGAGCTGTTTTTT. Its translation: CASSDGRIDTGELFF.

The chain has TRBV4-3 and TRBJ2-3, with 7 bases lining up with TRBD2. The V segment lost 3 bases and the J segment 0 bases; nucleotides outside the gene matches: 3. The CDR3 is 15 amino acids. Germline CDR1 and CDR2: LGHNA and YSLEER. The CDR3 protein is CASSHSGGSTDTQYF. CDR3 in DNA: TGCGCCAGCAGCCACTCGGGAGGAAGCACAGATACGCAGTATTTT.

The chain carries TRBV7-9 and TRBJ2-1; D unresolved. Trimming took off 6 bases at V and 8 bases at J, with 8 bases between the two ends. Looked up from germline, CDR1 is SEHNR and CDR2 is FQNEAQ (reference sequence). This CDR3 has 11 amino acids. The CDR3 is CASSRLDEQFF. The CDR3 bases are TGTGCCAGCAGTCGTCTCGATGAGCAGTTCTTC.

This chain joins TRBV15 and TRBJ1-3; D is undetermined. V was shortened by 5 bases and J by 0 bases, with 11 bases between the two germline ends. CDR3 size: 15 residues. The germline CDR1 and CDR2 sequences are LNHNV and YYDKDF (reference sequence). CDR3 loop: CATSLDVFSGNTIYF. The CDR3 bases are TGTGCCACCAGCCTTGACGTATTCTCTGGAAACACCATATATTTT.

The rearrangement joins TRBV7-7 to TRBJ1-1, with D perhaps matching TRBD1 (6 bases). The CDR3 has 16 residues. V lost 1 base to trimming and J lost 1 base, with 13 bases between them. CDR1 is SSHAT and CDR2 is FNYEAQ in the germline V gene (reference sequence). CDR3 protein: CASSLVNRVRNTEAFF. Here the CDR3 DNA reads TGTGCCAGCAGCTTAGTCAACAGGGTCCGGAACACTGAAGCTTTCTTT.

The chain employs TRBV4-1 and TRBJ2-1, with a weak D call TRBD1 (6 bases). Germline V gene lookup returns CDR1 MGHRA and CDR2 YSYEKL. The length of the CDR3 is 15 residues. V was cut by 0 bases and J by 7 bases, with 13 bases left in between. The CDR3 loop is CASSQDRETGNEQFF. CDR3 DNA: TGCGCCAGCAGCCAAGATAGGGAGACAGGAAATGAGCAGTTCTTC.

CDR3 sequence: CASSYSVTGRDTEAFF. For the CDR3, the DNA is TGTGCCAGCAGTTACTCGGTGACAGGGAGGGACACTGAAGCTTTCTTT. The rearrangement links TRBV6-6 to TRBJ1-1, with 7 positions matching TRBD1. Losses at the gene ends were 0 bases for V and 3 bases for J; bases not matched to a gene: 7. This CDR3 has 16 amino acids. CDR1 and CDR2 (germline): MNHNY, SVGAGI (reference sequence).

The chain links TRBV18 to TRBJ2-1, with a tentative D call TRBD2 (6 bases). The V gene lost 3 bases and the J gene lost 4 bases, with 16 bases spanning the gap. The V gene's germline CDR1 is KGHSH and CDR2 LQKENI. CDR3 size: 16 residues. CDR3 region: CASSPPARGKYNEQFF. CDR3 sequence (DNA): TGTGCCAGCTCACCTCCTGCCCGGGGGAAATACAATGAGCAGTTCTTC.

This clone was seen a handful of times. V is TRBV12-3 or TRBV12-4 and J is TRBJ1-2; TRBD1 aligns across 8 bases. J gave up 4 bases and V 5 bases, and 3 bases lay outside the gene matches. This CDR3 has 13 residues. In DNA form, the CDR3 reads TGTGCCAGCAGTCCCGGGACAGGCTATGGCTACACCTTC. Protein sequence: CASSPGTGYGYTF.

CDR3 sequence: CASSRPGGSYNEQFF. The CDR3 region has the DNA TGTGCCAGCAGCCGACCGGGGGGGTCCTACAATGAGCAGTTCTTC. The chain uses TRBV7-6 and TRBJ2-1; 8 bases are shared with TRBD2. The CDR3 is made up of 15 amino acids. The ends lost 5 bases at V and 1 base at J; junction bases unmatched: 4. CDR1 and CDR2 from the germline V gene are SGHVS and FNYEAQ. The variable domain in full, completed from reference TRBV7-6 and TRBJ2-1, reads GAGVSQSPRYKVTKRGQDVALRCDPISGHVSLYWYRQALGQGPEFLTYFNYEAQQDKSGLPNDRFSAERPEGSISTLTIQRTEQRDSAMYRCASSRPGGSYNEQFFGPGTRLTVL.

This chain links TRBV11-2 with TRBJ2-7; TRBD1 is a possible D gene (5 bases). V was trimmed by 5 bases and J by 3 bases, leaving 14 bases between them. Germline assignment: CDR1 SGHAT and CDR2 FQNNGV. The CDR3 consists of 14 residues. In DNA form, the CDR3 reads TGTGCCAGCAGCCATGGACATTCTGGCTACGAGCAGTACTTC. It yields the protein CASSHGHSGYEQYF.

The chain joins TRBV7-2 to TRBJ1-1; 7 bases are a match to TRBD1. The length of the CDR3 is 15 residues. The J segment lost 6 bases and the V segment lost 5 bases, leaving 12 bases of the junction unmatched. Germline CDR1 and CDR2: SGHTA and FQGNSA. The CDR3 region is CASSPWDRQSPEAFF. Written as DNA, the CDR3 is TGTGCCAGCAGCCCGTGGGACAGACAGAGTCCTGAAGCTTTCTTT.

V and J are TRBV14 and TRBJ2-5; no clear D. This CDR3 has 17 residues. V lost 4 bases and J lost 1, with 19 bases in between. Germline V gives CDR1 SGHDN, CDR2 FVKESK. CDR3 sequence: CASSPSLNSRRQETQYF. CDR3 DNA: TGTGCCAGCAGCCCAAGTCTGAATTCGCGGCGCCAAGAGACCCAGTACTTC.